The rows below give T cell receptor beta chains drawn from one sample of a study of T cells in Graves' hyperthyroidism and ophthalmopathy. TCRdb passed the multiplex PCR reads through MiXCR, listing each CDR3 protein once. This table has fewer than 500,000 distinct CDR3 sequences, about 14% appearing once. Sequencing used blood. These receptors were obtained from a woman aged 25 to 45 with Graves' ophthalmopathy. CDR3s include the opening cysteine and the closing phenylalanine or tryptophan. The D gene is left open where the match is weak. Part of the rows lack a size; the others show once, few, many or a class for expanded clones.

>14|TRBJ2-7|TRBV9|.|few
CANSPWDMSGEQYF
TGTGCCAACAGCCCCTGGGACATGTCGGGCGAGCAGTACTTC
>13|TRBJ2-2|TRBV7-2|.|many
CASSSLLTGELFF
TGTGCCAGCAGCTCCCTATTGACCGGGGAGCTGTTTTTT
>13|TRBJ2-1|TRBV6-1|.|.
CAATQGLYNEQFF
TGTGCCGCCACCCAGGGATTATACAATGAGCAGTTCTTC
>15|TRBJ1-2|TRBV7-9|.|.
CASSLEQGIAYGYTF
TGTGCCAGCAGCTTAGAGCAGGGTATTGCTTATGGCTACACCTTC
>18|TRBJ2-5|TRBV5-1|TRBD2|many
CASTPGEESGVIQETQYF
TGCGCCAGCACCCCAGGCGAGGAGAGCGGGGTCATCCAAGAGACCCAGTACTTC
>14|TRBJ2-1|TRBV7-3|.|many
CASSLSGGANEQFF
TGTGCCAGCAGCTTATCAGGGGGGGCAAATGAGCAGTTCTTC
>18|TRBJ1-1|TRBV19|TRBD1|few
CTSSNKGQGARRNTEAFF
TGTACCAGTAGTAACAAGGGACAGGGGGCTCGGAGGAACACTGAAGCTTTCTTT
>13|TRBJ1-2|TRBV30|.|many
CAWSGGAGVSYTF
TGTGCCTGGAGTGGTGGTGCAGGAGTTAGCTACACCTTC
>14|TRBJ1-6|TRBV7-2|.|many
CASSFRDGNSPLHF
TGTGCCAGCAGCTTCCGGGACGGCAATTCACCCCTCCACTTT
>15|TRBJ2-7|TRBV14|.|many
CASSQVGGRGYEQYF
TGTGCCAGCAGCCAAGTGGGTGGTCGAGGCTACGAGCAGTACTTC
>15|TRBJ1-2|TRBV4-1|TRBD1|few
CASSQETDRGSGYTF
TGCGCCAGCAGCCAAGAGACGGACAGGGGGAGTGGCTACACCTTC
>14|TRBJ1-1|TRBV30|.|many
CAWSTPPGNTEAFF
TGTGCCTGGAGTACTCCTCCCGGGAATACTGAAGCTTTCTTT
>13|TRBJ2-7|TRBV29-1|.|.
CSVGGGQNYEQYF
TGCAGCGTTGGCGGGGGACAGAACTACGAGCAGTACTTC
>15|TRBJ2-3|TRBV11-2|TRBD2|many
CASSLELAGPDTQYF
TGTGCCAGCAGCTTAGAACTAGCGGGGCCAGATACGCAGTATTTT
>13|TRBJ2-7|TRBV11-2|.|.
CASSHDRRYEQYF
TGTGCCAGCAGCCACGACAGGCGGTACGAGCAGTACTTC
>14|TRBJ2-1|TRBV12-3/TRBV12-4|TRBD2|many
CASSFSLAGNEQFF
TGTGCCAGCAGTTTTTCACTAGCGGGCAATGAGCAGTTCTTC
>16|TRBJ2-7|TRBV2|TRBD2|many
CASSELSGGDSYEQYF
TGTGCCAGCAGTGAATTAAGCGGGGGTGACTCCTACGAGCAGTACTTC
>16|TRBJ1-2|TRBV5-4|.|few
CASSLGGATKAYGYTF
TGTGCCAGCAGCTTGGGGGGGGCGACAAAAGCCTATGGCTACACCTTC
>16|TRBJ1-2|TRBV7-9|TRBD1|few
CASSLAAGTANYGYTF
TGTGCCAGCAGCTTAGCAGCCGGGACAGCGAACTATGGCTACACCTTC
>14|TRBJ1-2|TRBV20-1|TRBD1|many
CSASLSTGGYGYTF
TGCAGTGCTAGCCTCTCGACAGGGGGCTATGGCTACACCTTC
>14|TRBJ1-1|TRBV5-1|TRBD1|many
CASKSQGMNTEAFF
TGCGCCAGCAAATCACAGGGGATGAACACTGAAGCTTTCTTT
>16|TRBJ2-5|TRBV7-2|.|.
CASSLLPFEIQEPQYF
TGTGCCAGCAGCTTACTGCCGTTTGAGATTCAAGAGCCCCAGTACTTC